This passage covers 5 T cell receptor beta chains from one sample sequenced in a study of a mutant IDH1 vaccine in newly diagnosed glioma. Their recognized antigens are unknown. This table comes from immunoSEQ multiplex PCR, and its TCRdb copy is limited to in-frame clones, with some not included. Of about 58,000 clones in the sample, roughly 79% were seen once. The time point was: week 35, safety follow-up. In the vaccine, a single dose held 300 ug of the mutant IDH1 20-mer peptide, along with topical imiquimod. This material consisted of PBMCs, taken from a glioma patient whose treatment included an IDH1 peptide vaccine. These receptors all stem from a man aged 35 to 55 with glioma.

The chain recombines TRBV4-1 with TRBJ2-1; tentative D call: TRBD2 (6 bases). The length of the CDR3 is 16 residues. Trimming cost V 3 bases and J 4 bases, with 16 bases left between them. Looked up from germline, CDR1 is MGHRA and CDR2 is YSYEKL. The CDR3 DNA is TGCGCCAGCAGCCACCTCGGGAGCGGGCTATACAATGAGCAGTTCTTC. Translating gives CASSHLGSGLYNEQFF.

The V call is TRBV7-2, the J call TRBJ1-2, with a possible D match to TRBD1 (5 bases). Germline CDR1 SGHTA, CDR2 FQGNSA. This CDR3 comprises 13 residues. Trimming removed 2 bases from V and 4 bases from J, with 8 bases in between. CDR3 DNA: TGTGCCAGCAGCTTACGGGGGATCTATGGCTACACCTTC. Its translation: CASSLRGIYGYTF.

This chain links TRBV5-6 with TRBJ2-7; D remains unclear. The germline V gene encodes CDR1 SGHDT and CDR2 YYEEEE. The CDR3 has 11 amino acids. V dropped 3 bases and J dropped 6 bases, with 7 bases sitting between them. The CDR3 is CASSSLTEQYF. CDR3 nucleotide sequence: TGTGCCAGCAGCTCGCTTACCGAGCAGTACTTC.

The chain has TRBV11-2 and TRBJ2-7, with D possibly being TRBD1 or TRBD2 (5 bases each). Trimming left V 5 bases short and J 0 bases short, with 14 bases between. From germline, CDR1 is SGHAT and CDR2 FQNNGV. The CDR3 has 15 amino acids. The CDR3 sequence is CASSKGTGHSYEQYF. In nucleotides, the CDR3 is TGTGCCAGCAGCAAAGGGACGGGTCACTCCTACGAGCAGTACTTC.

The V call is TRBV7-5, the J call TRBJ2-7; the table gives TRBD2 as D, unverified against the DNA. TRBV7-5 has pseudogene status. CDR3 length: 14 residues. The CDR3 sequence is CARSLPRGSYEQYF. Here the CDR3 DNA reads TGTGCCAGAAGCTTACCACGGGGCTCCTACGAGCAGTACTTC.